This T cell receptor (beta chain) comes out of a study of T cells in Graves' hyperthyroidism and ophthalmopathy. Template material for amplifying TCR beta CDR3 regions consisted of RNA transcripts. The HTBI primer set drove a first-round RT-PCR of the TCR CDR3. TCRdb reanalysed the multiplex PCR reads using MiXCR and keeps one entry per CDR3 protein. The repertoire holds hundreds of thousands of distinct CDR3 sequences, with 38% as singletons. This clonotype showed up many times. Germline CDR1 and CDR2: LNHNV and YYDKDF (reference sequence). This CDR3 is 14 amino acids long. V lost 5 bases and J lost 9, with 20 bases in between.

The sequenced sample was blood. The receptor comes from a young man with Graves' hyperthyroidism. This rearrangement joins TRBV15 to TRBJ2-7; D may be TRBD2 (6 bases). CDR3 nucleotides: TGTGCCACCAGCGGGGGACTTTTCTCCGAAGGGCAGTACTTC. This sequence encodes CATSGGLFSEGQYF. The complete variable domain, with remaining parts taken from reference TRBV15 and TRBJ2-7, reads DAMVIQNPRYQVTQFGKPVTLSCSQTLNHNVMYWYQQKSSQAPKLLFHYYDKDFNNEADTPDNFQSRRPNTSFCFLDIRSPGLGDTAMYLCATSGGLFSEGQYFGPGTRLTVT.